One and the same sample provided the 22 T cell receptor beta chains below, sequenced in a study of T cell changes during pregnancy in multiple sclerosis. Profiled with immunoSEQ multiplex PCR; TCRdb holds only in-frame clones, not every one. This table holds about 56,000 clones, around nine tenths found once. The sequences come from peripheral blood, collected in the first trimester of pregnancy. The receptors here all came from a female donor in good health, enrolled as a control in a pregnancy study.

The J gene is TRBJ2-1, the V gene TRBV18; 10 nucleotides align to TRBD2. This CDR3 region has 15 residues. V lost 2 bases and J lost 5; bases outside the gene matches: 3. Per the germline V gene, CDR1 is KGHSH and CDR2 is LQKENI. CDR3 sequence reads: CASSPGLAADNEQFF. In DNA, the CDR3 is TGTGCCAGCTCACCAGGACTAGCGGCGGACAATGAGCAGTTCTTC.

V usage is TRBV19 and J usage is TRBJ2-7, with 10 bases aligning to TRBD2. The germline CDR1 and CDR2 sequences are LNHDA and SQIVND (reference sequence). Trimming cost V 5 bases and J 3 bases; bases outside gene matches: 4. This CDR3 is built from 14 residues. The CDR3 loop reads CASSYRTSGYEQYF. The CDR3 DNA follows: TGTGCCAGTAGTTACAGGACTAGCGGCTACGAGCAGTACTTC.

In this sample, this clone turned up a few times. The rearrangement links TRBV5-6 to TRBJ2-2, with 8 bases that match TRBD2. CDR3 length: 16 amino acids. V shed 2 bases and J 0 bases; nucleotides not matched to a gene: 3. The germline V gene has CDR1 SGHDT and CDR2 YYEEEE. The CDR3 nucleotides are TGTGCCAGCAGCTTTACTAGCGGATCGAACACCGGGGAGCTGTTTTTT. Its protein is CASSFTSGSNTGELFF.

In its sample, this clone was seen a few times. The CDR3: CATTPGHVDSPLHF. Written as DNA, the CDR3 is TGTGCCACTACACCGGGACATGTGGATTCACCCCTCCACTTT. The rearrangement joins TRBV19 to TRBJ1-6; possibly TRBD1 for D (6 bases). CDR3 size: 14 residues. Germline-derived CDR1 and CDR2 are LNHDA and SQIVND (reference sequence). V lost 10 bases and J 8 bases, leaving 18 bases between the germline ends. The complete variable domain, with remaining parts taken from reference TRBV19 and TRBJ1-6, reads DGGITQSPKYLFRKEGQNVTLSCEQNLNHDAMYWYRQDPGQGLRLIYYSQIVNDFQKGDIAEGYSVSREKKESFPLTVTSAQKNPTAFYLCATTPGHVDSPLHFGNGTRLTVT.

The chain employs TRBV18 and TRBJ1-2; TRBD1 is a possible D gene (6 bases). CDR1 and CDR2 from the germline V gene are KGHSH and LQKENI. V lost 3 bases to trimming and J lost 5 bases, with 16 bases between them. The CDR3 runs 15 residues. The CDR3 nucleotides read TGTGCCAGCTCACCCCTTGAGGGTCAGGGGTATGGCTACACCTTC. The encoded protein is CASSPLEGQGYGYTF.

The CDR3, as DNA: TGTGCCAGCAGTGAGGAGTCCCACGCCCCACCTGAAGCTTTCTTT. Its translation is CASSEESHAPPEAFF. The chain couples TRBV2 to TRBJ1-1; D unclear. The CDR3 runs 15 residues. Germline lookup yields CDR1 SNHLY and CDR2 FYNNEI. The germline V and J ends were trimmed by 3 bases and 6 bases, with 17 bases remaining between them.

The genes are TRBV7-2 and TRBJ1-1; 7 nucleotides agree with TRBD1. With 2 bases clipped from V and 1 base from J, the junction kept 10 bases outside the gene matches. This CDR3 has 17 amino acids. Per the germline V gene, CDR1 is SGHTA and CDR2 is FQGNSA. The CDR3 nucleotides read TGTGCCAGCAGCTTAATTAGGGACAGCTACCCGAACACTGAAGCTTTCTTT. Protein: CASSLIRDSYPNTEAFF.

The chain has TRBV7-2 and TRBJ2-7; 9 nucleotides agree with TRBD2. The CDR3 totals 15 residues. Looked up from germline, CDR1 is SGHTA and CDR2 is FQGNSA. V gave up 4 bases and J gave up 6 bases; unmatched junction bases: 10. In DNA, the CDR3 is TGTGCCAGCAGCTACATCGGGACTAGCAACCTCGAGCAGTACTTC. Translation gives CASSYIGTSNLEQYF.

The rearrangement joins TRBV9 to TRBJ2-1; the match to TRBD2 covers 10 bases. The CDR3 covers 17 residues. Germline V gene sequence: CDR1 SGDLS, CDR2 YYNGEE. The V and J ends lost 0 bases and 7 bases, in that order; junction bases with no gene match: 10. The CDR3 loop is CASSVDHPSGSLNEQFF. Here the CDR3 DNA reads TGTGCCAGCAGCGTAGATCACCCTAGCGGGAGCTTAAATGAGCAGTTCTTC.

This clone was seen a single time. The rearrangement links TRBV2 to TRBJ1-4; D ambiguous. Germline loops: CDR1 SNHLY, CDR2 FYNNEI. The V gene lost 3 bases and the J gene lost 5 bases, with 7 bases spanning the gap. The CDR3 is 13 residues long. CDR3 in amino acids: CASSERWNEKLFF. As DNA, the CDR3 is TGTGCCAGCAGTGAGCGGTGGAATGAAAAACTGTTTTTT.

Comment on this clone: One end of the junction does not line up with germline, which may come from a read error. CDR3: CASSRDRGSETQYF. The CDR3 DNA sequence: TGTGCTAGCAGCCGAGACAGGGGGTCAGAGACCCAGTACTTC. The V and J genes are TRBV7-7 and TRBJ2-5, with 9 positions matching TRBD1. The CDR3 is made up of 14 amino acids. Germline CDR1 and CDR2: SSHAT and FNYEAQ (reference sequence).

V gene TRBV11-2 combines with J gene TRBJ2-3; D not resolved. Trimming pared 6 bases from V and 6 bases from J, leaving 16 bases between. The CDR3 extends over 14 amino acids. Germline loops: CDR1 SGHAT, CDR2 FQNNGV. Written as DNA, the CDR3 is TGTGCCAGCAGGTCGCAGACATCGGTGGATACGCAGTATTTT. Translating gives CASRSQTSVDTQYF.

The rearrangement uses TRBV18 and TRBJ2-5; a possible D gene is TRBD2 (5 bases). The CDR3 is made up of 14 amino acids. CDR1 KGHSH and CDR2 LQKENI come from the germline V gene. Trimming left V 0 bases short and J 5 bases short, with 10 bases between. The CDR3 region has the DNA TGTGCCAGCTCACCACCTCGGGAAAGGGAGACCCAGTACTTC. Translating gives CASSPPRERETQYF.

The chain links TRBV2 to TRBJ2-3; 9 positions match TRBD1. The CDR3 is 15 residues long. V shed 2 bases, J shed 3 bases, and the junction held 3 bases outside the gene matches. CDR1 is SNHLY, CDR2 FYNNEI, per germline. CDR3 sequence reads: CASSEFGTGTDTQYF. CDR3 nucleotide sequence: TGTGCCAGCAGTGAATTCGGGACAGGGACAGATACGCAGTATTTT. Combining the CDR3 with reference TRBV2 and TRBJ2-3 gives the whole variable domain EPEVTQTPSHQVTQMGQEVILRCVPISNHLYFYWYRQILGQKVEFLVSFYNNEISEKSEIFDDQFSVERPDGSNFTLKIRSTKLEDSAMYFCASSEFGTGTDTQYFGPGTRLTVL.

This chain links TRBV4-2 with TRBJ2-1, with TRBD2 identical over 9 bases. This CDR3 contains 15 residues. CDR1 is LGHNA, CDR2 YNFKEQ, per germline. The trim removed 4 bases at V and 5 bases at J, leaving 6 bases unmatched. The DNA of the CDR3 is TGTGCCAGCAGCCTCAATAGCGGGGGAAACAATGAGCAGTTCTTC. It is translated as CASSLNSGGNNEQFF.

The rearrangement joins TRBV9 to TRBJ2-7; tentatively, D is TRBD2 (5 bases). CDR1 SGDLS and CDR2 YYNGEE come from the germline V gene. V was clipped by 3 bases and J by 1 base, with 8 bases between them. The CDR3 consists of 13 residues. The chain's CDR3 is CASSDGVSYEQYF. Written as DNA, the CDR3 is TGTGCCAGCAGCGACGGGGTATCCTACGAGCAGTACTTC.

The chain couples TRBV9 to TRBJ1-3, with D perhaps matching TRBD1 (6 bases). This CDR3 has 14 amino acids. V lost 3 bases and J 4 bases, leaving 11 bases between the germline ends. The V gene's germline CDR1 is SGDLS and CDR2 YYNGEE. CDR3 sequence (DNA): TGTGCCAGCAGCGAATTTGACAGGGGAAACACCATATATTTT. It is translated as CASSEFDRGNTIYF.

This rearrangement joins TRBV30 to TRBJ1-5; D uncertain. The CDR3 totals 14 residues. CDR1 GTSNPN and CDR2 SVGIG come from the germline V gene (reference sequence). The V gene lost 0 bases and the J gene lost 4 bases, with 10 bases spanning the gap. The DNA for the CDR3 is TGTGCCTGGAGTGTGGGAGCCAATAATCAGCCCCAGCATTTT. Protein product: CAWSVGANNQPQHF. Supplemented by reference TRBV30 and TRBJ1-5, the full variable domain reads SQTIHQWPATLVQPVGSPLSLECTVEGTSNPNLYWYRQAAGRGLQLLFYSVGIGQISSEVPQNLSASRPQDRQFILSSKKLLLSDSGFYLCAWSVGANNQPQHFGDGTRLSIL.

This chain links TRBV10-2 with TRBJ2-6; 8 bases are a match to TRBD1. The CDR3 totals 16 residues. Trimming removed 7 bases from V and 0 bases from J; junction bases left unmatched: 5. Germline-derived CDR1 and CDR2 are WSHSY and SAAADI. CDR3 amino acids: CASTSGGGSGANVLTF. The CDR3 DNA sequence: TGCGCCAGCACCTCAGGGGGCGGCTCTGGGGCCAACGTCCTGACTTTC.

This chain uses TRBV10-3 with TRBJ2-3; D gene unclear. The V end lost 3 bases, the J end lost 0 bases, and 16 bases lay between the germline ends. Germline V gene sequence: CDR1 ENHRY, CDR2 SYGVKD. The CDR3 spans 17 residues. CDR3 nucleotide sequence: TGTGCCATCAGTGAAGGTCTTGGGCAAACCAGCACAGATACGCAGTATTTT. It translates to CAISEGLGQTSTDTQYF.

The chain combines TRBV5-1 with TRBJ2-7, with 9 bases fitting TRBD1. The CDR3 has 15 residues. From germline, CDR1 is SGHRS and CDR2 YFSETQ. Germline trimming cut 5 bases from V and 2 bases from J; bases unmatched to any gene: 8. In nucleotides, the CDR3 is TGCGCCAGCAGGAGAACGGGACAGGGAGCCTACGAGCAGTACTTC. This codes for CASRRTGQGAYEQYF.

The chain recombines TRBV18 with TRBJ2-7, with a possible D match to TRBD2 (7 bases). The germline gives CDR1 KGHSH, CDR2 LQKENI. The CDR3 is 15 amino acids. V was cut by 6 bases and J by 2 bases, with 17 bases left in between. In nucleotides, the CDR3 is TGTGCCAGCTCTTCGGGAAGCGGGGACACCTACGAGCAGTACTTC. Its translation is CASSSGSGDTYEQYF.